A selection of T cell receptor beta chains follows, all from one sample in a study of T cells in Graves' hyperthyroidism and ophthalmopathy. From the multiplex PCR reads, TCRdb called clonotypes with MiXCR, one entry per CDR3 protein. The sample holds nearly 600,000 distinct CDR3 sequences, 12% to 15% seen once. Material: blood. The source is a woman aged 18-29 years with Graves' ophthalmopathy. Both conserved end residues are part of each CDR3. D genes are given only for firm matches. For some rows the clone size is stated as once, few or many, or as a class when expanded; others skip it.

clone_size j_call d_call v_call cdr3_nt cdr3_aa
- TRBJ2-2 - TRBV7-2 TGTGCCGGCAGCACCCGGACATACAACACCGGGGAGCTGTTTTTT CAGSTRTYNTGELFF
many TRBJ2-7 TRBD2 TRBV5-1 TGCGCCAGCAGCTCCCCGGGACTAGCCTACGAGCAGTACTTC CASSSPGLAYEQYF
many TRBJ1-6 - TRBV7-9 TGTGCCAGCAGCTTACGACACTCTGAGAATTCACCCCTCCACTTT CASSLRHSENSPLHF
many TRBJ2-3 TRBD2 TRBV4-1 TGCGCCAGCAGCTATAGGACTAGCCCAGGCGATACGCAGTATTTT CASSYRTSPGDTQYF
few TRBJ1-1 - TRBV6-2/TRBV6-3 TGTGCCAGCAGTCCCACGAGAAGCCCTGAAGCTTTCTTT CASSPTRSPEAFF
many TRBJ2-1 TRBD2 TRBV7-2 TGTGCCAGCAGCTTACCCACTAGCGGGACAGTTAGGGGGGGTCAATGGGAGCAGTTCTTC CASSLPTSGTVRGGQWEQFF
many TRBJ2-1 TRBD2 TRBV12-3/TRBV12-4 TGTGCCAGCAGGCCTCGCGGGAGCATGTACAATGAGCAGTTCTTC CASRPRGSMYNEQFF
few TRBJ1-4 - TRBV20-1 TGCAGTGCTAGCCGCCCAGACCCTGAAAAGGGAAAACTGTTTTTT CSASRPDPEKGKLFF
many TRBJ2-5 TRBD2 TRBV9 TGTGCCAGCAGCGTAGGATTAGCGGGAGTAGAGACCCAGTACTTC CASSVGLAGVETQYF
- TRBJ2-7 - TRBV25-1 TGTGCCAGCAGTGACCCGGCAGGGGAGAGGGGCTACGAGCAGTACTTC CASSDPAGERGYEQYF
few TRBJ1-2 TRBD1 TRBV5-1 TGCGCCAGCAGCCCCGGGGACAGGGCTAACTATGGCTACACCTTC CASSPGDRANYGYTF
- TRBJ2-1 TRBD2 TRBV9 TGTGCCAGCAGCCTACAGGTCCGGCGGGAGGGATACAATGAGCAGTTCTTC CASSLQVRREGYNEQFF
many TRBJ2-6 - TRBV5-1 TGCGCCAGCAGCTTGACGGAGGCTGGGGCCAACGTCCTGACTTTC CASSLTEAGANVLTF
- TRBJ2-1 TRBD2 TRBV6-1 TGTGCCAGCGCCAGCGGGAGCAGCAATGAGCAGTTCTTC CASASGSSNEQFF
- TRBJ2-1 TRBD2 TRBV11-3 TGTGCCAGCAGGACGGGACTAGCCAATTACAATGAGCAGTTCTTC CASRTGLANYNEQFF
few TRBJ2-1 - TRBV20-1 TGCAGTGCTAGGAACCTTCTTCGGGACTTCAATGAGCAGTTCTTC CSARNLLRDFNEQFF
- TRBJ2-7 TRBD2 TRBV24-1 TGTGCCACCAGTGGTGAAAGCGGGAGTCCCCCCTCCTACGAGCAGTACTTC CATSGESGSPPSYEQYF
many TRBJ2-5 TRBD1 TRBV3-1 TGTGCCAGCAGCCAAGATCACAGGGGCCAAGAGACCCAGTACTTC CASSQDHRGQETQYF
few TRBJ2-2 - TRBV13 TGTGCCAGCAGCTTAGGAGCCTTGGACACCGGGGAGCTGTTTTTT CASSLGALDTGELFF
- TRBJ1-2 TRBD1 TRBV7-2 TGTGCCAGCAGCTTAACCCGGGACAGGGGATCAGATGGCTACACCTTC CASSLTRDRGSDGYTF
many TRBJ2-5 TRBD1 TRBV2 TGTGCCAGCAGTGAACAGGACTCGGGGACAGGGGGCCTCCTAGCCACAAGTAAGACCCAGTACTTC CASSEQDSGTGGLLATSKTQYF
few TRBJ2-2 TRBD1 TRBV7-9 TGTGCCAGCAGCTTCTGGTCTTCCGGGACAGGGGCGGCCGGGGAGCTGTTTTTT CASSFWSSGTGAAGELFF
- TRBJ2-4 - TRBV11-3 TGTGCCAGCAGCCAAGGTTTTGACTCCCGGGACATTCAGTACTTC CASSQGFDSRDIQYF
few TRBJ2-2 TRBD1 TRBV7-9 TGTGCCAGCAGCTCCAAGGGGACAGGGGCGAATACCGGGGAGCTGTTTTTT CASSSKGTGANTGELFF
- TRBJ2-5 - TRBV11-3 TGTGCCAGCAGCTCCCGCGGACAGCAAAAAGAGACCCAGTACTTC CASSSRGQQKETQYF
many TRBJ1-2 - TRBV20-1 TGCAGCCCCGCGAACCTGGCTGAGTATGGCTACACCTTC CSPANLAEYGYTF
many TRBJ1-2 - TRBV5-1 TGCGCCAGAGAGGGTCTCGAGGCCTATGGCTACACCTTC CAREGLEAYGYTF
many TRBJ2-1 - TRBV30 TGTGCCTGGAGTGTACTTGGGCTAGGGCTCAATGAGCAGTTCTTC CAWSVLGLGLNEQFF
many TRBJ2-2 - TRBV7-8 TGTGCCAGCAGACCATCTTACGGGGGGAACACCGGGGAGCTGTTTTTT CASRPSYGGNTGELFF
- TRBJ2-2 TRBD2 TRBV16 TGTGCCAGCAGCCAAAAGAGCGGGAGGGCCACCGGGGAGCTGTTTTTT CASSQKSGRATGELFF
- TRBJ2-6 - TRBV4-1 TGCGCCAGCAGTCTAGAGTGGACTGGGGCCAACGTCCTGACTTTC CASSLEWTGANVLTF
- TRBJ1-2 TRBD1 TRBV5-1 TGCGCCAGCAGCTTGGGGACAGGGGGCGGCCACACCTTC CASSLGTGGGHTF
many TRBJ2-1 TRBD1 TRBV13 TGTGCCAGCAGCTTAGGGGACAGGGGTTATGAGCAGTTCTTC CASSLGDRGYEQFF
few TRBJ1-1 TRBD1 TRBV25-1 TGTGCCAGCAGCCCAACAGGGGTTGCCACTGAAGCTTTCTTT CASSPTGVATEAFF
many TRBJ2-1 - TRBV7-9 TGTGCCACCGCATACAATGAGCAGTTCTTC CATAYNEQFF
- TRBJ2-2 TRBD2 TRBV19 TGTGCCAGTAGAGTGGCGGGAGTGCCCGGGGAGCTGTTTTTT CASRVAGVPGELFF